Listed here are 27 T cell receptor beta chains from one sample, sequenced in a study of control samples from healthy donors and cancer patients. Clones were read by immunoSEQ multiplex PCR, and TCRdb kept only the in-frame ones, dropping some. The data contain 76,000 or so clones, under 90% of them seen just once; the ten biggest clones take up approximately 9.8%. The specimen was PBMCs. These receptors all stem from a woman between 50 and 59 years old with colorectal cancer.

The J gene is TRBJ1-4, the V gene TRBV14, with 9 positions matching TRBD1. The CDR3 sequence is 16 residues long. The trim removed 4 bases at V and 12 bases at J, leaving 15 bases unmatched. The germline gives CDR1 SGHDN, CDR2 FVKESK. CDR3 sequence reads: CASSPDRGQGLKELFF. As DNA, the CDR3 is TGTGCCAGCAGCCCAGATCGGGGACAGGGCCTGAAGGAACTGTTTTTT.

The chain joins TRBV15 to TRBJ2-3; the D gene is possibly TRBD1 (7 bases). This CDR3 is built from 17 residues. V gave up 0 bases and J gave up 0 bases, with 13 bases separating them. Germline CDR1 is LNHNV and CDR2 is YYDKDF (reference sequence). The CDR3 loop reads CATSRDAGQISTDTQYF. In DNA form, the CDR3 reads TGTGCCACCAGCAGAGATGCGGGACAGATTAGCACAGATACGCAGTATTTT.

This clone has more than one count but fewer than ten. This sequence joins TRBV30 and TRBJ1-2; D gene ambiguous. This CDR3 is built from 11 residues. Trimming stripped 2 bases from V and 8 bases from J, with 9 bases between. CDR1 is GTSNPN and CDR2 is SVGIG in the germline V gene (reference sequence). Here the CDR3 DNA reads TGTGCCTGGAGTTCCTTAGTGGGCTACACCTTC. Residues: CAWSSLVGYTF. Using reference TRBV30 and TRBJ1-2 for the parts outside the CDR3, the full variable domain is SQTIHQWPATLVQPVGSPLSLECTVEGTSNPNLYWYRQAAGRGLQLLFYSVGIGQISSEVPQNLSASRPQDRQFILSSKKLLLSDSGFYLCAWSSLVGYTFGSGTRLTVV.

J is TRBJ1-6 and V is TRBV5-6, with no clear D. The germline V gene encodes CDR1 SGHDT and CDR2 YYEEEE. The CDR3 has 14 amino acids. V lost 3 bases and J lost 10, with 14 bases in between. CDR3: CASSSRATRSPLHF. As DNA, the CDR3 is TGTGCCAGCAGCTCCCGGGCCACGAGATCACCCCTCCACTTT. Complete variable domain (other parts from reference TRBV5-6 and TRBJ1-6): DAGVTQSPTHLIKTRGQQVTLRCSPKSGHDTVSWYQQALGQGPQFIFQYYEEEERQRGNFPDRFSGHQFPNYSSELNVNALLLGDSALYLCASSSRATRSPLHFGNGTRLTVT.

V and J are TRBV28 and TRBJ2-5, with D unclear. V was pared by 2 bases and J by 1 base, with 8 bases between. The CDR3 has 14 residues. Germline assignment: CDR1 MDHEN and CDR2 SYDVKM. Here the CDR3 DNA reads TGTGCCAGCAGTTTAGGGAACAGCCAAGAGACCCAGTACTTC. Translation: CASSLGNSQETQYF.

V is TRBV19 and J is TRBJ1-1; 8 bases are a match to TRBD1. Germline values: CDR1 LNHDA, CDR2 SQIVND (reference sequence). V shed 5 bases and J 5 bases; nucleotides not matched to a gene: 13. This CDR3 has 16 amino acids. For the CDR3, the DNA is TGTGCCAGTAGTCCGGGAAGAGGACAGGGTCGGACTGAAGCTTTCTTT. This translates into CASSPGRGQGRTEAFF.

The J gene is TRBJ2-2, the V gene TRBV5-1; D may be TRBD1 (6 bases). This CDR3 comprises 16 residues. The germline CDR1 and CDR2 sequences are SGHRS and YFSETQ. The germline V and J ends were trimmed by 1 base and 2 bases, with 12 bases remaining between them. The CDR3 loop reads CASSLLGGFNTGELFF. In DNA, the CDR3 is TGCGCCAGCAGCTTGCTAGGGGGATTCAACACCGGGGAGCTGTTTTTT.

This clone has just one count. V and J are TRBV27 and TRBJ1-5; D not resolved. The CDR3 covers 14 residues. The germline V gene encodes CDR1 MNHEY and CDR2 SMNVEV (reference sequence). With 5 bases removed from V and 1 base from J, the gap between germline ends came to 9 bases. The CDR3: CASSPGLSNQPQHF. The CDR3 coding sequence is TGTGCCAGCAGTCCAGGATTGAGCAATCAGCCCCAGCATTTT.

In its sample, this clone was seen a few times. This chain joins TRBV19 and TRBJ1-2; TRBD1 aligns across 9 bases. The V and J ends lost 9 bases and 4 bases, in that order; junction bases with no gene match: 9. This CDR3 contains 14 residues. The germline gives CDR1 LNHDA, CDR2 SQIVND (reference sequence). CDR3 in amino acids: CASSQGALGYGYTF. CDR3 bases: TGTGCCAGCTCACAGGGGGCACTGGGCTATGGCTACACCTTC.

This clone was recorded a few times. The chain is built from TRBV9 and TRBJ1-2; a possible D gene is TRBD1 (6 bases). The germline V gene encodes CDR1 SGDLS and CDR2 YYNGEE. The V gene lost 3 bases and the J gene lost 2 bases, with 11 bases spanning the gap. There are 14 residues in the CDR3. CDR3 in DNA: TGTGCCAGCAGCGACGGACAGAGAAACTATGGCTACACCTTC. It is translated as CASSDGQRNYGYTF.

This clone was counted once. DNA for the CDR3: TGTGCCAGCAGCTCCGGACCTGAAAGCAATCAGCCCCAGCATTTT. Its translation is CASSSGPESNQPQHF. The chain employs TRBV5-5 and TRBJ1-5, with D hard to call. CDR1 is SGHKS and CDR2 is YYEKEE in the germline V gene (reference sequence). The CDR3 has 15 amino acids. V shed 3 bases and J shed 1 base, with 11 bases lying between them.

The DNA of the CDR3 is TGTGCCATCAGTGAGACAGGGGATGCCACTGAAGCTTTCTTT. Protein sequence: CAISETGDATEAFF. The chain carries TRBV10-3 and TRBJ1-1; 7 positions agree with TRBD1. The CDR3 spans 14 residues. Germline V gene data show CDR1 as ENHRY and CDR2 as SYGVKD. The V gene end was trimmed by 2 bases and the J gene end by 4 bases; junction bases not matched to a gene: 4.

The chain combines TRBV12-3 or TRBV12-4 with TRBJ1-2; D is unclear. This CDR3 region has 12 residues. V dropped 4 bases and J dropped 8 bases, with 11 bases sitting between them. The CDR3 loop is CASSSGFRGYTF. DNA for the CDR3: TGTGCCAGCAGTTCCGGGTTTCGAGGCTACACCTTC.

J is TRBJ1-2 and V is TRBV7-2, with TRBD1 matching over 7 bases. Germline V lookup: CDR1 SGHTA, CDR2 FQGNSA. The ends lost 4 bases at V and 8 bases at J; junction bases unmatched: 13. This CDR3 spans 15 amino acids. The CDR3 DNA reads as TGTGCCAGCAGCTCTCGACAGGGAGGGGGATACGGCTACACCTTC. Its protein product is CASSSRQGGGYGYTF.

The rearrangement links TRBV27 to TRBJ1-2; D is ambiguous. V was trimmed by 6 bases and J by 2 bases, leaving 10 bases between them. The CDR3 is made up of 13 amino acids. CDR1 and CDR2 (germline): MNHEY, SMNVEV (reference sequence). The CDR3 DNA sequence: TGTGCCAGCAGCCCGACACTGAACTATGGCTACACCTTC. Translating it yields CASSPTLNYGYTF.

This chain links TRBV6-5 with TRBJ2-3, with TRBD1 as a possible D gene (5 bases). Looked up from germline, CDR1 is MNHEY and CDR2 is SVGAGI. The CDR3 has 16 amino acids. V was pared by 2 bases and J by 3 bases, with 15 bases between. CDR3 protein: CASSYPRVGLTDTQYF. Written as DNA, the CDR3 is TGTGCCAGCAGTTACCCCAGGGTTGGGCTAACAGATACGCAGTATTTT.

A few counts support this clone. The rearrangement uses TRBV12-3 or TRBV12-4 and TRBJ1-5; D unclear. The CDR3 has 13 residues. Trimming cost V 3 bases and J 7 bases, with 10 bases left between them. The CDR3 DNA reads as TGTGCCAGCAGTTTGTCCAGCGTGCAGCCCCAGCATTTT. Its translation is CASSLSSVQPQHF.

The CDR3 region is CASSGILVDEQYV. In DNA form, the CDR3 reads TGTGCCAGCAGCGGTATTCTGGTGGACGAGCAGTACGTC. The chain uses TRBV5-6 and TRBJ2-7, with D hard to call. CDR1 is SGHDT and CDR2 is YYEEEE in the germline V gene. This CDR3 has 13 residues. Trimming took off 4 bases at V and 5 bases at J, with 13 bases between the two ends.

This chain connects TRBV19 to TRBJ2-1, with 7 bases aligning to TRBD1. CDR1 is LNHDA and CDR2 is SQIVND in the germline V gene (reference sequence). V shed 4 bases and J 3 bases; nucleotides not matched to a gene: 6. There are 15 residues in the CDR3. Written as DNA, the CDR3 is TGTGCCAGTAGTACGACAGGGATGCACTACAATGAGCAGTTCTTC. The encoded protein is CASSTTGMHYNEQFF.

The chain combines TRBV28 with TRBJ1-5; tentatively, D is TRBD1 (6 bases). This CDR3 has 15 residues. Germline V gene lookup returns CDR1 MDHEN and CDR2 SYDVKM. Between the trimmed V and J ends, which lost 2 bases and 4 bases, there was a span of 12 bases. CDR3 sequence: CASSLVGALNQPQHF. CDR3 DNA: TGTGCCAGCAGTTTAGTGGGGGCTCTGAATCAGCCCCAGCATTTT.

The V call is TRBV30, the J call TRBJ1-2, with D hard to call. This CDR3 region has 12 residues. CDR1 and CDR2 from the germline V gene are GTSNPN and SVGIG (reference sequence). Trimming pared 0 bases from V and 7 bases from J, leaving 9 bases between. CDR3 protein: CAWSVYGFGYTF. The CDR3 DNA follows: TGTGCCTGGAGTGTTTACGGGTTTGGCTACACCTTC.

This clone has more than one count but fewer than ten. The V call is TRBV4-1, the J call TRBJ1-2; D not certain. CDR3 length equals 14 residues. CDR1 and CDR2 from the germline V gene are MGHRA and YSYEKL. Between the trimmed V and J ends, which lost 0 bases and 7 bases, there was a span of 12 bases. The CDR3 DNA follows: TGCGCCAGCAGCCAAGATACGGCTGCGGGTGGCTACACCTTC. Encoded protein: CASSQDTAAGGYTF.

This clone is a singleton in its sample. The chain recombines TRBV2 with TRBJ2-2; 7 nucleotides line up with TRBD1. Germline V gene data show CDR1 as SNHLY and CDR2 as FYNNEI. The CDR3 covers 16 residues. J lost 5 bases, V lost 6 bases, and 12 bases had no gene match. The CDR3 nucleotides are TGTGCCAGCAGCTCCGAGGGACCAGGGGGAACCGGGGAGCTGTTTTTT. Its translation is CASSSEGPGGTGELFF.

The chain joins TRBV28 to TRBJ1-1; D unclear. The CDR3 contains 13 residues. Trimming cost V 10 bases and J 3 bases, with 15 bases left between them. CDR1 is MDHEN, CDR2 SYDVKM, per germline. Written as DNA, the CDR3 is TGTGCCACCACGGGGTTCAAAGACACTGAAGCTTTCTTT. Translating it yields CATTGFKDTEAFF.

The chain joins TRBV4-3 to TRBJ1-6; D gene uncertain. This CDR3 is 14 amino acids long. Trimming took 0 bases from V and 7 from J, leaving 7 bases between them. Germline V gene sequence: CDR1 LGHNA, CDR2 YSLEER. The CDR3 nucleotides are TGCGCCAGCAGCCAAGATCCGGGGAATTCACCCCTCCACTTT. Amino acids: CASSQDPGNSPLHF.

This sequence joins TRBV28 and TRBJ1-2; D may be TRBD1 (5 bases). This CDR3 comprises 12 residues. Germline CDR1 reads MDHEN; CDR2 reads SYDVKM. Trimming cost V 5 bases and J 7 bases, with 11 bases left between them. CDR3 sequence reads: CASSETVSGYTF. DNA for the CDR3: TGTGCCAGCAGTGAGACAGTATCTGGCTACACCTTC.

V gene TRBV10-3 combines with J gene TRBJ2-7; D call uncertain. The CDR3 covers 12 residues. In germline, CDR1 is ENHRY, CDR2 SYGVKD. V was trimmed by 2 bases and J by 1 base, leaving 3 bases between them. The chain's CDR3 is CAISEKSYEQYV. DNA of the CDR3: TGTGCCATCAGTGAGAAGTCCTACGAGCAGTACGTC.